The 14 T cell receptor beta chains below were found in one sample sequenced in a study of blood T cells in healthy people across ages. Through a sample-barcoded 5' primer and a J-beta primer mix, a second PCR was run for about 6 to 11 cycles. MiXCR, run by TCRdb on the 5' RACE reads, gives a single entry per CDR3 protein. The sample contains approximately 1.5 million distinct CDR3 sequences, roughly 43% of which appear only once. The sequenced material came from blood. These receptors were obtained from a woman under 30 in good health.

This clonotype showed up just a few times. V and J are TRBV29-1 and TRBJ2-7; 10 positions match TRBD2. CDR3 length: 15 residues. With 2 bases clipped from V and 4 bases from J, the junction kept 8 bases outside the gene matches. Germline loops: CDR1 SQVTM, CDR2 ANQGSEA. Written as DNA, the CDR3 is TGCAGCGTTGAACTAGGAGGTAGCGGGGGGTACGAGCAGTACTTC. It encodes CSVELGGSGGYEQYF.

The gene calls are TRBV14 and TRBJ1-2; tentative D call: TRBD1 (5 bases). The CDR3 length is 15 residues. In germline, CDR1 is SGHDN, CDR2 FVKESK. Trimming pared 4 bases from V and 4 bases from J, leaving 16 bases between. CDR3 sequence (DNA): TGTGCCAGCAGCCTACAGACAGCGCTGGCCTATGGCTACACCTTC. This encodes CASSLQTALAYGYTF.

The chain couples TRBV2 to TRBJ2-7, with TRBD1 as a possible D gene (5 bases). The J call is uncertain, as TRBJ2-5 better fits the DNA end. The germline CDR1 and CDR2 sequences are SNHLY and FYNNEI. This CDR3 has 12 residues. CDR3 region: CASGASPWTQYF. The CDR3 nucleotides read TGTGCCAGCGGGGCGTCTCCATGGACCCAGTACTTC.

The J gene is TRBJ2-1, the V gene TRBV27; the match to TRBD2 covers 12 bases. CDR3 size: 14 residues. V lost 10 bases to trimming and J lost 8 bases; unmatched junction nucleotides: 9. Germline V gene sequence: CDR1 MNHEY, CDR2 SMNVEV (reference sequence). The CDR3 sequence: CAITSGRFTDEQFF. The CDR3 DNA is TGTGCCATAACTAGCGGGAGGTTTACAGATGAGCAGTTCTTC.

This chain joins TRBV7-9 and TRBJ2-7, with 7 nucleotides matching TRBD1. The length of the CDR3 is 16 residues. CDR1 and CDR2 from the germline V gene are SEHNR and FQNEAQ (reference sequence). The V segment lost 8 bases and the J segment 0 bases; nucleotides outside the gene matches: 13. The CDR3 DNA sequence: TGTGCCAGCTCCGGAGTTTGGGACAGCATCTCCTACGAGCAGTACTTC. This codes for CASSGVWDSISYEQYF.

In its sample, this clonotype was seen once. The genes are TRBV20-1 and TRBJ2-5, with 8 bases aligning to TRBD1. The DNA matches TRBJ2-7 better at its end, which makes the J call doubtful. The CDR3 extends over 14 amino acids. Germline V lookup: CDR1 DFQATT, CDR2 SNEGSKA (reference sequence). CDR3 in amino acids: CSARGGTGDYEQYF. Written as DNA, the CDR3 is TGCAGTGCTAGAGGGGGGACAGGAGACTACGAGCAGTACTTC.

This clonotype was found many times. The gene calls are TRBV27 and TRBJ2-7, with D maybe TRBD1 (6 bases). V lost 5 bases, J lost 0 bases, and 14 bases lay in between. From germline, CDR1 is MNHEY and CDR2 SMNVEV (reference sequence). CDR3 length equals 15 residues. CDR3 residues: CASSPRTESSYEQYF. DNA for the CDR3: TGTGCCAGCAGTCCTCGGACAGAAAGCTCCTACGAGCAGTACTTC.

In its sample, this clonotype was seen a few times. The chain is built from TRBV15 and TRBJ2-1; D unclear. The CDR3 covers 12 residues. Germline V gene lookup returns CDR1 LNHNV and CDR2 YYDKDF (reference sequence). V was shortened by 1 base and J by 10 bases, with 8 bases between the two germline ends. Here the CDR3 DNA reads TGTGCCACCAGCAGAGTGGTAGGCGAGCAGTTCTTC. Translation gives CATSRVVGEQFF.

Of note for this clonotype: A read error may produce the germline difference seen at one junction end. The rearrangement links TRBV20-1 to TRBJ1-1; unclear D gene. CDR3 length: 13 residues. Per germline, CDR1 DFQATT and CDR2 SNEGSKA (reference sequence). The DNA for the CDR3 is TGCAGTGCAAGAGCCCATATGAACACTGAAGCTTTCTTT. Amino acids: CSARAHMNTEAFF.

V is TRBV7-9 and J is TRBJ1-1; tentatively, D is TRBD1 (6 bases). CDR3 length: 19 amino acids. From germline, CDR1 is SEHNR and CDR2 FQNEAQ (reference sequence). V was shortened by 3 bases and J by 1 base, with 24 bases between the two germline ends. CDR3 amino acids: CASSLSAGSRQGQNTEAFF. As DNA, the CDR3 is TGTGCCAGCAGCTTGTCCGCCGGCTCACGGCAGGGGCAGAACACTGAAGCTTTCTTT. The full variable domain, in which reference TRBV7-9 and TRBJ1-1 provide the parts outside the CDR3, is DTGVSQNPRHKITKRGQNVTFRCDPISEHNRLYWYRQTLGQGPEFLTYFQNEAQLEKSRLLSDRFSAERPKGSFSTLEIQRTEQGDSAMYLCASSLSAGSRQGQNTEAFFGQGTRLTVV.

This rearrangement joins TRBV12-3 or TRBV12-4 to TRBJ1-2; D call uncertain. CDR3 length equals 13 residues. Trimming stripped 6 bases from V and 2 bases from J, with 10 bases between. As DNA, the CDR3 is TGTGCCAGCAGATCCGGACTCAACTATGGCTACACCTTC. Amino acids: CASRSGLNYGYTF.

The rearrangement uses TRBV7-2 and TRBJ2-3, with D possibly being TRBD1 or TRBD2 (5 bases each). The germline V and J ends were trimmed by 5 bases and 8 bases, with 17 bases remaining between them. The germline V gene has CDR1 SGHTA and CDR2 FQGNSA. This CDR3 has 14 amino acids. Here the CDR3 DNA reads TGTGCCAGCAGCGCCGGGACCGCTCAGGGTACGCAGTATTTT. Amino acid sequence: CASSAGTAQGTQYF.

This clonotype was seen a few times. The CDR3 region is CASSWDRRHYTF. DNA for the CDR3: TGTGCCAGCAGCTGGGACAGAAGACACTACACCTTC. This sequence joins TRBV7-2 and TRBJ1-2, with 7 bases matching TRBD1. The V gene's germline CDR1 is SGHTA and CDR2 FQGNSA. V was pared by 4 bases and J by 10 bases, with 6 bases of the junction left unmatched. The CDR3 consists of 12 residues.

The V call is TRBV3-1, the J call TRBJ1-1; no reliable D call. The germline CDR1 and CDR2 sequences are LGHDT and YNNKEL (reference sequence). This CDR3 is built from 15 residues. V was clipped by 1 base and J by 0 bases, with 9 bases between them. Here the CDR3 DNA reads TGTGCCAGCAGCCAAGGCCAGGTCTTGAACACTGAAGCTTTCTTT. It codes for CASSQGQVLNTEAFF.